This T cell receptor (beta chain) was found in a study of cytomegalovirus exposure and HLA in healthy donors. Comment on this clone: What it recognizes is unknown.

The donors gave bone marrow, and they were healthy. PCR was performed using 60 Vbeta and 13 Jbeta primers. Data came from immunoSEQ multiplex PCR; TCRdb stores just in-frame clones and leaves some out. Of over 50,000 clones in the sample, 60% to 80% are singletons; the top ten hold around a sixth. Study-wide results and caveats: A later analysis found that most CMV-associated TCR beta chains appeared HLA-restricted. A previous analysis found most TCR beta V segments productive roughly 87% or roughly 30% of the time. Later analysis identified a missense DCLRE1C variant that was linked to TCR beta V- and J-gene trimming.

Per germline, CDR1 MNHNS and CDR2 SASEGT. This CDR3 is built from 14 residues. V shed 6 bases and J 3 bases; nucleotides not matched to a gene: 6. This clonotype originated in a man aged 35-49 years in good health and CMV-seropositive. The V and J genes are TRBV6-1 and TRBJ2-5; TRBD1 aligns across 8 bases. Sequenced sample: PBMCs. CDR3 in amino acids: CASSGQGYKETQYF. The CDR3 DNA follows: TGTGCCAGCAGCGGACAGGGTTATAAAGAGACCCAGTACTTC.